Listed below are T cell receptor beta chains from one sample, sequenced in a study of identical twins. One entry per CDR3 protein results from TCRdb running MiXCR on the 5' RACE reads. The sample has 1.5 million to 2 million distinct CDR3 sequences; around 29% are singletons. The material sequenced was cord blood. The receptors originated from a newborn girl in good health. Both conserved end residues are part of each CDR3. Fields, in order: J gene, CDR3 length, V gene, clone size, D gene, CDR3 DNA, CDR3 protein. A D gene is named only where the DNA matches it firmly. Not all rows give a size; the values are once, few, many and, for expanded clones, a class.

j_gene: TRBJ1-3; len: 13; v_gene: TRBV20-1; abundance: -; d_gene: -; CDR3nt: TGCAGTGCTAGAGTGGGGACTGGAAACACCATATATTTT; CDR3aa: CSARVGTGNTIYF
j_gene: TRBJ2-1; len: 17; v_gene: TRBV24-1; abundance: -; d_gene: TRBD1; CDR3nt: TGTGCCACCAGTGAGACAGGGGGCGATAGCTCCTATAATGAGCAGTTCTTC; CDR3aa: CATSETGGDSSYNEQFF
j_gene: TRBJ2-5; len: 15; v_gene: TRBV10-3; abundance: few; d_gene: -; CDR3nt: TGTGCCATCAGTGATGAGACTAGTTCGCGGGAGACCCAGTACTTC; CDR3aa: CAISDETSSRETQYF
j_gene: TRBJ2-7; len: 17; v_gene: TRBV24-1; abundance: -; d_gene: -; CDR3nt: TGTGCCACCAGTGATTTTTTTTTCCGGACAGATGTTTACGAGCAGTACTTC; CDR3aa: CATSDFFFRTDVYEQYF
j_gene: TRBJ1-1; len: 15; v_gene: TRBV20-1; abundance: -; d_gene: TRBD1; CDR3nt: TGCAGTGCTAGAGATGGGGACAGGGGAGTACCTGAAGCTTTCTTT; CDR3aa: CSARDGDRGVPEAFF
j_gene: TRBJ2-1; len: 16; v_gene: TRBV28; abundance: few; d_gene: TRBD2; CDR3nt: TGTGCCAGCAGTTCCCGGGAGGGACCTCCCTACAATGAGCAGTTCTTC; CDR3aa: CASSSREGPPYNEQFF
j_gene: TRBJ2-1; len: 16; v_gene: TRBV5-6; abundance: few; d_gene: TRBD2; CDR3nt: TGTGCCAGCAGCATCCTTAGCGGGACCCTCCCCAATGAGCAGTTCTTC; CDR3aa: CASSILSGTLPNEQFF
j_gene: TRBJ1-5; len: 12; v_gene: TRBV6-1; abundance: few; d_gene: -; CDR3nt: TGTCCCAGCAGCTATAGCAATCAGCCCCAGCATTTT; CDR3aa: CPSSYSNQPQHF
j_gene: TRBJ1-2; len: 14; v_gene: TRBV7-9; abundance: few; d_gene: -; CDR3nt: TGTGCCAGCAGCTTCTACGGAGCTAACTATGGCTACACCTTC; CDR3aa: CASSFYGANYGYTF
j_gene: TRBJ1-4; len: 17; v_gene: TRBV7-6; abundance: -; d_gene: -; CDR3nt: TGTGCCAGCAGCCAAGAACCGGGACTGACCCTTAATGAAAAACTGTTTTTT; CDR3aa: CASSQEPGLTLNEKLFF
j_gene: TRBJ2-1; len: 15; v_gene: TRBV6-1; abundance: -; d_gene: TRBD2; CDR3nt: TGTGCCAGCAGTGAAGCACTAGCGGCATACAATGAGCAGTTCTTC; CDR3aa: CASSEALAAYNEQFF
j_gene: TRBJ1-5; len: 15; v_gene: TRBV10-3; abundance: -; d_gene: -; CDR3nt: TGTGCCATCAGTGAATCTGGTTCGGTTAATCAGCCCCAGCATTTT; CDR3aa: CAISESGSVNQPQHF
j_gene: TRBJ2-7; len: 15; v_gene: TRBV5-1; abundance: -; d_gene: -; CDR3nt: TGCGCCAGCAGCTTAAGGCCGGCCTCCTCCTACGAGCAGTACTTC; CDR3aa: CASSLRPASSYEQYF
j_gene: TRBJ2-5; len: 14; v_gene: TRBV20-1; abundance: -; d_gene: -; CDR3nt: TGCAGTGCTAGAGATGTGGGGGGGCGAGAGACCCAGTACTTC; CDR3aa: CSARDVGGRETQYF
j_gene: TRBJ2-5; len: 14; v_gene: TRBV14; abundance: once; d_gene: -; CDR3nt: TGTGCCAGCAACATCTTGGACAGAAACAATGAGCAGTACTTC; CDR3aa: CASNILDRNNEQYF
j_gene: TRBJ2-1; len: 12; v_gene: TRBV29-1; abundance: few; d_gene: -; CDR3nt: TGCAGCGTCTTCGACAGTTACAATGAGCAGTTCTTC; CDR3aa: CSVFDSYNEQFF
j_gene: TRBJ2-7; len: 15; v_gene: TRBV20-1; abundance: few; d_gene: TRBD2; CDR3nt: TGCAGTGCTCCCGCGAAAACTAGCGGAGCATACGAGCAGTACTTC; CDR3aa: CSAPAKTSGAYEQYF
j_gene: TRBJ1-4; len: 19; v_gene: TRBV9; abundance: -; d_gene: -; CDR3nt: TGTGCCAGCAGCGTAGAGGGGGGCCTAACAGGCCCCTCTAATGAAAAACTGTTTTTT; CDR3aa: CASSVEGGLTGPSNEKLFF
j_gene: TRBJ2-7; len: 13; v_gene: TRBV5-1; abundance: -; d_gene: -; CDR3nt: TGCGCCAGCAGCTACCACCCTAGCAATGAGCAGTACTTC; CDR3aa: CASSYHPSNEQYF
j_gene: TRBJ2-4; len: 18; v_gene: TRBV7-2; abundance: -; d_gene: TRBD2; CDR3nt: TGTGTCAGCAGCTTAGTTCGTGGCAGGGAGGGGGCCAAAAACATTCAGTACTTC; CDR3aa: CVSSLVRGREGAKNIQYF
j_gene: TRBJ2-7; len: 19; v_gene: TRBV29-1; abundance: many; d_gene: TRBD2; CDR3nt: TGCAGCGTTGAAGATTCGCGCGTTGCGCGTGGACTAGCGGGATCCGAGCAGTACTTC; CDR3aa: CSVEDSRVARGLAGSEQYF
j_gene: TRBJ2-7; len: 16; v_gene: TRBV4-1; abundance: -; d_gene: -; CDR3nt: TGCGCCAGCAGCGAAAGTGAGGGGGGTGGATACTACGAGCAGTACTTC; CDR3aa: CASSESEGGGYYEQYF
j_gene: TRBJ2-7; len: 14; v_gene: TRBV7-2; abundance: few; d_gene: TRBD2; CDR3nt: TGTGCCAGCAGCCCAATAGCGGGAGTCTACGAGCAGTACTTC; CDR3aa: CASSPIAGVYEQYF
j_gene: TRBJ1-2; len: 15; v_gene: TRBV5-1; abundance: few; d_gene: TRBD1; CDR3nt: TGCGCCAGCAGCTTGAACCACAGGGGGAACTATGGCTACACCTTC; CDR3aa: CASSLNHRGNYGYTF
j_gene: TRBJ2-7; len: 16; v_gene: TRBV5-1; abundance: -; d_gene: TRBD2; CDR3nt: TGCGCCAGCAGCTTTAAAGGGACTAGCGTCTACTACGAGCAGTACTTC; CDR3aa: CASSFKGTSVYYEQYF
j_gene: TRBJ2-3; len: 14; v_gene: TRBV18; abundance: few; d_gene: -; CDR3nt: TGTGCCAGCTCACCACCGAATCGACCGGATACGCAGTATTTT; CDR3aa: CASSPPNRPDTQYF
j_gene: TRBJ2-1; len: 15; v_gene: TRBV28; abundance: -; d_gene: TRBD1; CDR3nt: TGTGCCAGTTTAGGCGGACAGGTCTCCTACAATGAGCAGTTCTTC; CDR3aa: CASLGGQVSYNEQFF
j_gene: TRBJ2-7; len: 18; v_gene: TRBV28; abundance: -; d_gene: -; CDR3nt: TGTGCCAGCAATTGGTCCGGCGAAGGGACATCATCAACCTACGAGCAGTACTTC; CDR3aa: CASNWSGEGTSSTYEQYF
j_gene: TRBJ1-1; len: 13; v_gene: TRBV10-3; abundance: -; d_gene: -; CDR3nt: TGTGCCATCAGTTTACAGAGGAACACTGAAGCTTTCTTT; CDR3aa: CAISLQRNTEAFF
j_gene: TRBJ1-5; len: 13; v_gene: TRBV20-1; abundance: few; d_gene: -; CDR3nt: TGCAGTGTCGGAACGACAGGCTATCAGCCCCAGCATTTT; CDR3aa: CSVGTTGYQPQHF
j_gene: TRBJ1-2; len: 15; v_gene: TRBV29-1; abundance: few; d_gene: -; CDR3nt: TGCAGCGTTCTGATGGGACCGAGGGGCAACTATGGCTACACCTTC; CDR3aa: CSVLMGPRGNYGYTF
j_gene: TRBJ1-5; len: 14; v_gene: TRBV27; abundance: many; d_gene: TRBD1; CDR3nt: TGTGCCAGCAGTTTAAGCAGGGGGCGCCAGCCCCAGCATTTT; CDR3aa: CASSLSRGRQPQHF